Shown below are 2 T cell receptor beta chains from a single sample sequenced in a study of blood T cell repertoires in COVID-19. The method was immunoSEQ multiplex PCR; TCRdb's version includes in-frame clones alone and lacks a portion of them. Found here are about 170,000 clones, less than 80% of them singletons; the top ten hold 15% to 20%. Sample: PBMCs or T cells enriched from blood (not recorded which). The receptor set was obtained from a woman in her seventies in a cohort exposed to, infected with or recovered from COVID-19 (not recorded which).

J is TRBJ1-2 and V is TRBV28; 7 positions agree with TRBD1. Per germline, CDR1 MDHEN and CDR2 SYDVKM. The CDR3 has 16 amino acids. Trimming removed 2 bases from V and 5 bases from J; junction bases left unmatched: 11. CDR3 in amino acids: CASSLGGGQIVYGYTF. In DNA form, the CDR3 reads TGTGCCAGCAGTTTAGGTGGGGGACAGATCGTTTATGGCTACACCTTC.

The chain is built from TRBV10-3 and TRBJ2-7; 8 nucleotides agree with TRBD2. The V segment lost 10 bases and the J segment 13 bases; nucleotides outside the gene matches: 21. The CDR3 is 14 residues long. Germline V gene sequence: CDR1 ENHRY, CDR2 SYGVKD. CDR3 in amino acids: CASREVAGSPTSYF. The CDR3 region has the DNA TGTGCCAGCCGGGAGGTAGCGGGAAGTCCCACCAGCTACTTC.